The 4 T cell receptor beta chains presented below share a single source sample, sequenced in a study of shared T cell receptors in the human thymus. Here immunoSEQ multiplex PCR was the method, and the copy in TCRdb shows in-frame clones only, minus some. The sample holds about 730,000 clones, roughly 88% seen once. This same sample was also part of a study on human thymus T cells.

The sample consisted of thymocytes. The source of these receptors is a girl under three years old with a congenital heart defect.

The J gene is TRBJ2-2, the V gene TRBV5-6; 7 nucleotides agree with TRBD1. CDR3 size: 16 residues. Germline V CDR1 and CDR2: SGHDT, YYEEEE. After removal of 4 bases from V and 4 bases from J, the junction contained 10 bases not matched to a gene. CDR3 region: CASSPPTGSGTGELFF. The CDR3 bases are TGTGCCAGCAGCCCCCCGACAGGGTCGGGCACCGGGGAGCTGTTTTTT.

V usage is TRBV5-4 and J usage is TRBJ1-1; D might be TRBD1 (6 bases). The germline gives CDR1 SGHNT, CDR2 YYREEE (reference sequence). CDR3 length equals 16 residues. V was cut by 4 bases and J by 3 bases, with 19 bases left in between. The CDR3 loop is CASSPGPNGQYTEAFF. The CDR3 DNA reads as TGTGCCAGCAGCCCTGGACCTAATGGACAGTACACTGAAGCTTTCTTT.

The CDR3 loop reads CASSYSDRVYGYTF. CDR3 DNA sequence: TGTGCCAGCAGTTACTCGGACAGGGTCTATGGCTACACCTTC. The chain recombines TRBV6-5 with TRBJ1-2; 8 nucleotides align to TRBD1. Germline CDR1 reads MNHEY; CDR2 reads SVGAGI. With V trimmed by 0 bases and J by 4 bases, 1 base remained unmatched. The CDR3 consists of 14 residues.

J is TRBJ1-3 and V is TRBV27, with 8 nucleotides matching TRBD1. Germline values: CDR1 MNHEY, CDR2 SMNVEV (reference sequence). The CDR3 spans 16 residues. Germline trimming cut 3 bases from V and 2 bases from J; bases unmatched to any gene: 6. For the CDR3, the DNA is TGTGCCAGCAGTTTTCACAGGGGGTACGCTGGAAACACCATATATTTT. It encodes CASSFHRGYAGNTIYF.